This T cell receptor (beta chain) appears in the sequencing data of a study of T cells in localized non-small cell lung cancer (dated by TCRdb to about 2020). Concerning the study at large: Comparing tumors with uninvolved tumor-adjacent lungs, the study looked at the T cell repertoires of 236 patients with early-stage NSCLC. All 240 or so NSCLC patients in the cohort were treatment-naive and had localized lung tumors that were resected. The mean age of the NSCLC patients was less than 70 years, with 130 or so men and approximately 100 women.

The CDR3 goes from the cysteine to the phenylalanine over 13 residues. The retained sequence is limited to the CDR3, 39 bases, with the frame set at the first base. The junction carries 6 bases between V and J, which are trimmed by 2 bases and 7 bases respectively. CDR1 is given as MNHEY and CDR2 as SVGAGI, both from the germline V gene. The immunoSEQ Assay was used to sequence TCR beta CDR3 regions from DNA. Per the original workflow: T cell density was computed as TCR beta template counts normalized to usable DNA estimated by amplifying housekeeping genes. Richness was estimated with the preseqR package, extrapolating to 400,000 templates for PBMC samples and 120,000 templates for tissue samples. Clonality was defined as one minus Pielou's evenness. To identify tissue-enriched TCRs, differential abundance testing was run on productive amino-acid clonotypes with a minimum total count of 5 and an alpha of 0.1. The Jaccard Index and the Morisita Overlap Index were used to quantify repertoire overlap between compartments. TCR beta CDR3s were clustered by GLIPH together with public tetramer-defined viral CDR3s, and at least three viral sequences plus V-gene enrichment were required for viral motifs. This is the immuneACCESS table as TCRdb keeps it, with only in-frame sequences that have V and J called. A part of the clones is gone; compared with another copy, unresolved V genes explain less than half, and the rest is unexplained. V and J calls and clone size are copied from that table; D and trimming were computed from the DNA. This sample lists roughly 71,000 clones; about 90% were detected once. The ten largest clones add up to just over 20% of the sample.

Paper-wide results and their limitations: Longer overall survival was associated with higher blood T cell density, whereas shorter survival was associated with higher adjacent-lung clonality. Because multi-region sequencing of the tumors was not done, intratumor heterogeneity could not be ruled out. Because the study design was exploratory, TCR variables were selected using unadjusted p-values without false-discovery rate correction. A median of approximately 55 of the top 100 tumor clones were detected in paired uninvolved adjacent lung, and 28 of these tumor clones were also found among the top 100 clones of the paired uninvolved adjacent lung. Uninvolved tumor-adjacent lung showed the highest T cell clonality, higher than tumor, which suggests more focused antigenic responses in the uninvolved tumor-adjacent lung.

This clone has just a few counts. Its cognate antigen has yet to be identified. No quality values exist for individual bases; no much larger clone is one base distant. At diagnosis, peripheral blood, uninvolved tumor-adjacent lung and tumor were collected and stored as a combination of fresh-frozen and FFPE material. For TCR repertoire profiling, blood samples were analyzed in the form of peripheral blood mononuclear cells. This receptor was identified in a male donor older than 55 with stage III squamous cell lung carcinoma. Recombination joined TRBV6-5 with TRBJ1-6, with the identity of the D gene unclear. Sequencing used peripheral blood, obtained before any cancer treatment. The DNA is as follows: TGTGCCAGCAGTTACGACCTAAATTCACCCCTCCACTTT. It codes for CASSYDLNSPLHF.